This T cell receptor beta chain was sequenced during a study of cytomegalovirus exposure and HLA in healthy donors. Across the whole study: The Caucasian-associated ancestry cluster contained 81% of the 300 to 450 genotyped donors. Study conclusions and caveats: Analyses of presence/absence relied on an assumption of roughly uniform sequencing depth across donors. With high specificity and sensitivity, the classifier reportedly diagnosed cytomegalovirus status.

The PCR used 60 Vbeta and 13 Jbeta primers. Libraries were prepared by immunoSEQ multiplex PCR; TCRdb keeps only in-frame clonotypes and omits some of them. The sample carries under 150,000 clones, 80% recorded once. Unrecorded immune exposures were likely, despite nominal health at sampling. CDR1 is SEHNR, CDR2 FQNEAQ, per germline (reference sequence). The CDR3 length is 15 residues. Concerning this clone itself: Its antigen remains unknown. Sequence at one end of the junction differs from germline and may be a read error.

The sequenced sample consisted of PBMCs. This receptor was identified in a man aged 30 to 45 in good health and CMV-seronegative. The rearrangement links TRBV7-9 to TRBJ1-5; TRBD1 agrees at 8 bases. The CDR3 region is CASSSSGQGGQPQNF. The CDR3 DNA is TGTGCCAGCAGCTCCAGCGGACAGGGTGGTCAGCCCCAGAATTTT. Looking up the rest from reference TRBV7-9 and TRBJ1-5 gives the full variable domain: DTGVSQNPRHKITKRGQNVTFRCDPISEHNRLYWYRQTLGQGPEFLTYFQNEAQLEKSRLLSDRFSAERPKGSFSTLEIQRTEQGDSAMYLCASSSSGQGGQPQNFGDGTRLSIL.